The clone carrying this TCR beta chain was seen once. What it recognizes is unknown. The germline CDR1 and CDR2 sequences are KGHSH and LQKENI. This CDR3 has 12 residues. Trimming took 2 bases from V and 6 from J, leaving 7 bases between them. This entry is derived from a study of cytomegalovirus exposure and HLA in healthy donors. General study points: Cytomegalovirus association was listed for 150 or so TCR beta chains. In vitro data verified a few CMV-associated chains as specific for CMV antigens. There were some public TCRs occurring in many donors, but most TCR sequences were rare.

Using immunoSEQ multiplex PCR, the repertoire was profiled, and TCRdb retains in-frame clones only, with some absent. The table records about 160,000 clones, about 90% of them present only once. The chain uses TRBV18 and TRBJ2-5; D is undetermined. The sequencing input was PBMCs. The clonotype comes from a woman aged 25-40 years in good health and CMV-seronegative. CDR3 DNA: TGTGCCAGCTCACCAGACGGGCAGACCCAGTACTTC. This translates into CASSPDGQTQYF.